The 26 T cell receptor beta chains below were found in one sample sequenced in a study of identical twins. From the 5' RACE reads, TCRdb called clonotypes with MiXCR, one entry per CDR3 protein. Of just under 550,000 distinct CDR3 sequences listed, over 12% are singletons. This sample was also put to use in a study of yellow fever vaccine responses in identical twins.

Sequenced material: CD4+ T cells sorted from blood. Receptor source: a woman younger than 30 in good health.

This rearrangement joins TRBV18 to TRBJ2-7, with a weak D call TRBD2 (6 bases). The V gene's germline CDR1 is KGHSH and CDR2 LQKENI. V lost 2 bases, J lost 0 bases, and 17 bases lay in between. The CDR3 length is 17 residues. The CDR3 nucleotides read TGTGCCAGCTCACCAACTTTCCTAGCGAGCAACTCCTACGAGCAGTACTTC. It translates to CASSPTFLASNSYEQYF.

This clonotype was counted only a few times. The J gene is TRBJ1-6, the V gene TRBV27; no firm D call. This CDR3 contains 15 residues. V dropped 2 bases and J dropped 7 bases, with 12 bases sitting between them. Per the germline V gene, CDR1 is MNHEY and CDR2 is SMNVEV (reference sequence). The CDR3 is CASSLIGQSNSPLHF. CDR3 coding DNA: TGTGCCAGCAGTTTAATAGGGCAGTCAAATTCACCCCTCCACTTT.

The chain carries TRBV10-3 and TRBJ1-2, with D hard to call. Germline assignment: CDR1 ENHRY and CDR2 SYGVKD. With 10 bases removed from V and 4 bases from J, the gap between germline ends came to 13 bases. This CDR3 is 12 amino acids long. The CDR3, as DNA: TGTGCCACCCGAGGAGCCGCCTATGGCTACACCTTC. Translated, it gives CATRGAAYGYTF.

The gene calls are TRBV11-2 and TRBJ1-1; a weak D match, TRBD1 (6 bases). V lost 4 bases to trimming and J lost 6 bases, with 15 bases between them. Germline values: CDR1 SGHAT, CDR2 FQNNGV. The CDR3 spans 14 residues. The chain's CDR3 is CASSSQHGGAEAFF. CDR3 nucleotide sequence: TGTGCCAGCAGCTCGCAACATGGGGGCGCTGAAGCTTTCTTT.

This clonotype was counted between two and nine times. The V and J genes are TRBV5-1 and TRBJ2-5; D perhaps matches TRBD1 (5 bases). CDR1 and CDR2 (germline): SGHRS, YFSETQ. This CDR3 contains 14 residues. With 0 bases removed from V and 3 bases from J, the gap between germline ends came to 9 bases. The CDR3 coding sequence is TGCGCCAGCAGCTTGGGACAGTCAAAAGAGACCCAGTACTTC. This codes for CASSLGQSKETQYF.

This clonotype was recorded a few times. This chain joins TRBV28 and TRBJ1-1; TRBD1 agrees at 10 bases. Germline CDR1 reads MDHEN; CDR2 reads SYDVKM. The length of the CDR3 is 17 residues. V was clipped by 5 bases and J by 0 bases; unmatched bases: 9. Here the CDR3 DNA reads TGTGCCAGCAGTCCCGGGACAGGGGTCCGGGTGAACACTGAAGCTTTCTTT. It yields the protein CASSPGTGVRVNTEAFF.

This clonotype came up many times. The chain couples TRBV29-1 to TRBJ1-1, with a weak D call TRBD1 (5 bases). The CDR3 extends over 13 amino acids. Per germline, CDR1 SQVTM and CDR2 ANQGSEA. V dropped 4 bases and J dropped 0 bases, with 9 bases sitting between them. The CDR3 here is CSVGEGLNTEAFF. Here the CDR3 DNA reads TGCAGCGTTGGGGAGGGACTGAACACTGAAGCTTTCTTT.

The rearrangement joins TRBV7-9 to TRBJ2-2, with 9 bases fitting TRBD2. V lost 3 bases to trimming and J lost 2 bases; unmatched junction nucleotides: 4. CDR1 and CDR2 (germline): SEHNR, FQNEAQ (reference sequence). There are 16 residues in the CDR3. DNA for the CDR3: TGTGCCAGCAGCTTCCGCGGGGGGGGCAACACCGGGGAGCTGTTTTTT. Translated, it gives CASSFRGGGNTGELFF. The whole variable domain, filled in from reference TRBV7-9 and TRBJ2-2, reads DTGVSQNPRHKITKRGQNVTFRCDPISEHNRLYWYRQTLGQGPEFLTYFQNEAQLEKSRLLSDRFSAERPKGSFSTLEIQRTEQGDSAMYLCASSFRGGGNTGELFFGEGSRLTVL.

The rearrangement uses TRBV2 and TRBJ2-3; a weak D match, TRBD2 (6 bases). Germline V gene lookup returns CDR1 SNHLY and CDR2 FYNNEI. The CDR3 has 15 amino acids. Trimming pared 2 bases from V and 4 bases from J, leaving 13 bases between. The CDR3 nucleotides are TGTGCCAGCAGTGAACAAGACGGGAGAGCAGATACGCAGTATTTT. Translation: CASSEQDGRADTQYF.

The chain carries TRBV6-5 and TRBJ2-1; no firm D call. The CDR3 spans 12 residues. Trimming cost V 4 bases and J 9 bases, with 10 bases left between them. Germline V CDR1 and CDR2: MNHEY, SVGAGI. The CDR3: CASSSTGTEQFF. The CDR3 nucleotides read TGTGCCAGCAGTTCGACCGGTACTGAGCAGTTCTTC.

The rearrangement joins TRBV20-1 to TRBJ2-7; 14 bases agree with TRBD2. CDR3 length equals 15 residues. Germline CDR1 reads DFQATT; CDR2 reads SNEGSKA (reference sequence). The CDR3 protein is CRAKGLAGVSYEQYF. CDR3 in DNA: TGCAGAGCAAAGGGACTAGCGGGAGTCTCCTACGAGCAGTACTTC.

In this sample, this clonotype turned up a few times. The V call is TRBV7-7, the J call TRBJ2-1, with a possible D match to TRBD1 (6 bases). CDR1 and CDR2 from the germline V gene are SSHAT and FNYEAQ (reference sequence). V was pared by 1 base and J by 7 bases, with 14 bases between. CDR3 length: 15 residues. Here the CDR3 reads CASSLDRSGVNEQFF. As DNA, the CDR3 is TGTGCCAGCAGCTTAGACAGGTCAGGGGTAAATGAGCAGTTCTTC.

The gene calls are TRBV20-1 and TRBJ2-2; the D gene is possibly TRBD1 (7 bases). The germline V and J ends were trimmed by 6 bases and 0 bases, with 11 bases remaining between them. The V gene's germline CDR1 is DFQATT and CDR2 SNEGSKA (reference sequence). The CDR3 runs 14 residues. The CDR3 is CSAAGGTNTGELFF. The CDR3 bases are TGCAGTGCCGCAGGGGGGACGAACACCGGGGAGCTGTTTTTT.

This clonotype was observed a handful of times. V gene TRBV4-2 combines with J gene TRBJ2-3; TRBD2 matches at 10 bases. V shed 2 bases, J shed 2 bases, and the junction held 4 bases outside the gene matches. The CDR3 length is 16 residues. The germline gives CDR1 LGHNA, CDR2 YNFKEQ. The CDR3 region is CASSQSLAGATDTQYF. CDR3 DNA: TGTGCCAGCAGCCAATCTCTAGCGGGGGCCACAGATACGCAGTATTTT.

This rearrangement joins TRBV3-1 to TRBJ1-2; D gene unclear. Germline-derived CDR1 and CDR2 are LGHDT and YNNKEL (reference sequence). Trimming took 4 bases from V and 4 from J, leaving 19 bases between them. The length of the CDR3 is 16 residues. The CDR3 DNA sequence: TGTGCCAGCAGCCTGGCCCCTATTAGCTTATTCTATGGCTACACCTTC. Translating gives CASSLAPISLFYGYTF.

This clonotype was seen only a few times. The chain combines TRBV3-1 with TRBJ2-1; 10 bases map to TRBD2. The trim removed 1 base at V and 3 bases at J, leaving 6 bases unmatched. The germline gives CDR1 LGHDT, CDR2 YNNKEL (reference sequence). The CDR3 is 17 residues long. CDR3: CASSQGRSGGVYNEQFF. In DNA form, the CDR3 reads TGTGCCAGCAGCCAAGGAAGAAGCGGGGGGGTCTACAATGAGCAGTTCTTC.

This clonotype was recorded many times. The chain recombines TRBV12-3 or TRBV12-4 with TRBJ2-5; 9 nucleotides line up with TRBD1. This CDR3 has 14 amino acids. J gave up 5 bases and V 3 bases, and 4 bases lay outside the gene matches. CDR3 sequence: CASSFTGGDETQYF. As DNA, the CDR3 is TGTGCCAGCAGTTTTACAGGGGGCGACGAGACCCAGTACTTC.

The table lists this clonotype with a few counts. This chain connects TRBV3-1 to TRBJ1-4; no reliable D call. The V and J ends lost 0 bases and 4 bases respectively, with 12 bases between them. The CDR3 extends over 16 amino acids. Germline CDR1 is LGHDT and CDR2 is YNNKEL (reference sequence). In nucleotides, the CDR3 is TGTGCCAGCAGCCAAGAGGGCCCCGTGATTAATGAAAAACTGTTTTTT. Its protein is CASSQEGPVINEKLFF.

The V call is TRBV11-1, the J call TRBJ2-3; D unclear. This CDR3 has 15 residues. Germline V gene data show CDR1 as SGHAT and CDR2 as FQDESV (reference sequence). Trimming took off 4 bases at V and 7 bases at J, with 18 bases between the two ends. CDR3 sequence: CASSSRTPVEHTQYF. In nucleotides, the CDR3 is TGTGCCAGCAGCTCCCGGACCCCGGTCGAGCATACGCAGTATTTT. The full variable domain, its missing parts supplied by reference TRBV11-1 and TRBJ2-3, is EAEVAQSPRYKITEKSQAVAFWCDPISGHATLYWYRQILGQGPELLVQFQDESVVDDSQLPKDRFSAERLKGVDSTLKIQPAELGDSAMYLCASSSRTPVEHTQYFGPGTRLTVL.

The CDR3 sequence: CATSHVGGLGFF. The CDR3 coding sequence is TGTGCCACCAGCCACGTGGGGGGGTTGGGGTTCTTC. This rearrangement joins TRBV15 to TRBJ2-1, with TRBD2 matching 7 bases. V shed 5 bases and J 15 bases; nucleotides not matched to a gene: 10. CDR3 length: 12 amino acids. Germline V gene sequence: CDR1 LNHNV, CDR2 YYDKDF (reference sequence).

This clonotype was seen a few times. This chain uses TRBV12-3 or TRBV12-4 with TRBJ2-3; TRBD2 aligns across 8 bases. V trimming: 5 bases; J trimming: 7 bases; junction bases outside the gene matches: 17. The CDR3 is made up of 17 amino acids. The CDR3, as DNA: TGTGCCAGCAGTCCCAGCGGGGGACCCCCGGGGGTGCATACGCAGTATTTT. Translated, it gives CASSPSGGPPGVHTQYF.

This sequence joins TRBV5-5 and TRBJ2-3, with D hard to call. CDR3 length equals 15 residues. Germline V gene lookup returns CDR1 SGHKS and CDR2 YYEKEE (reference sequence). V lost 2 bases to trimming and J lost 2 bases, with 12 bases between them. The CDR3 DNA sequence: TGTGCCAGCAGCTTCATCGGATCTGACACAGATACGCAGTATTTT. This codes for CASSFIGSDTDTQYF.

This clonotype was observed a few times. The rearrangement uses TRBV5-6 and TRBJ1-1, with D perhaps matching TRBD1 (6 bases). V was pared by 0 bases and J by 5 bases, with 14 bases between. This CDR3 spans 15 amino acids. Looked up from germline, CDR1 is SGHDT and CDR2 is YYEEEE. CDR3 sequence reads: CASSLGPTGRTEAFF. The CDR3 DNA reads as TGTGCCAGCAGCTTGGGCCCAACAGGGCGAACTGAAGCTTTCTTT.

This chain joins TRBV29-1 and TRBJ2-3, with D maybe TRBD2 (6 bases). Trimming removed 4 bases from V and 1 base from J, with 12 bases in between. This CDR3 spans 14 amino acids. Germline V gene data show CDR1 as SQVTM and CDR2 as ANQGSEA. The DNA for the CDR3 is TGCAGCGTTGTCGGGGGAGGTGGCACAGATACGCAGTATTTT. Amino acids: CSVVGGGGTDTQYF.

In this sample, this clonotype turned up a few times. This rearrangement joins TRBV5-5 to TRBJ2-3, with D unclear. Germline CDR1 SGHKS, CDR2 YYEKEE (reference sequence). The CDR3 is 15 residues long. Trimming shortened V by 6 bases and J by 5 bases, and 19 bases separated the two germline ends. The CDR3: CASNTKTRNIDTQYF. The CDR3 DNA follows: TGTGCCAGCAACACAAAAACGCGGAACATAGATACGCAGTATTTT.

This clonotype was seen more than once but under ten times. The chain has TRBV6-5 and TRBJ2-5, with D tentatively TRBD1 (6 bases). Germline CDR1 is MNHEY and CDR2 is SVGAGI. Trimming cost V 2 bases and J 2 bases, with 12 bases left between them. The CDR3 spans 15 residues. CDR3 residues: CASSYGQLTQETQYF. The CDR3 coding sequence is TGTGCCAGCAGTTACGGACAGTTGACACAAGAGACCCAGTACTTC.